This T cell receptor beta chain originates from a study of CD8 T cells in ankylosing spondylitis. MiXCR, applied by TCRdb to the 5' RACE reads, yields one record per CDR3 protein. The sample includes about 450,000 distinct CDR3 sequences, 25% to 30% seen only once; the top ten take over 0.8%. Study-wide results and limits: What appeared characteristic of ankylosing spondylitis blood was a TCR beta motif of eight or nine highly homologous variants. Some of these motif variants have turned up before, in reports on reactive arthritis synovial fluid and blood. The clones that were linked to disease were reported to be significantly enriched in matched synovial fluid samples from ankylosing spondylitis patients.

V gave up 7 bases and J gave up 5 bases, with 13 bases separating them. The CDR3 loop spans 13 amino acids. This clonotype was picked up many times. The target antigen is unknown. The chain joins TRBV12-3 or TRBV12-4 to TRBJ2-3; D uncertain. The clonotype originates from a male donor with ankylosing spondylitis. Material for sequencing was blood, either unsorted or a sorted T cell fraction (not recorded which). Here the CDR3 reads CASKLEVRDTQYF. The CDR3 coding sequence is TGTGCCAGCAAGCTCGAGGTTCGAGATACGCAGTATTTT.